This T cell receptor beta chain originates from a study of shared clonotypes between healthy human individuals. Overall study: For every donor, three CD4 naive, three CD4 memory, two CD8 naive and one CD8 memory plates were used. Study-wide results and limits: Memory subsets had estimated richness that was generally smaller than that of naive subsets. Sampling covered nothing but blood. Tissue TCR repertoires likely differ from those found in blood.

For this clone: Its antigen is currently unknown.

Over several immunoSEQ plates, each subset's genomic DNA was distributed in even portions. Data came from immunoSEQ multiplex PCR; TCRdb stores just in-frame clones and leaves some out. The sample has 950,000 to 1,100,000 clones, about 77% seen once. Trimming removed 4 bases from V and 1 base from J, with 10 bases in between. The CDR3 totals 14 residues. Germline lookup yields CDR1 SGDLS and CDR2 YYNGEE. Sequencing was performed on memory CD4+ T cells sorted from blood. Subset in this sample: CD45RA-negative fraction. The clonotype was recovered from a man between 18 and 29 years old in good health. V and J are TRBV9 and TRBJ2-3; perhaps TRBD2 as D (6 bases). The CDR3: CASSTGSGTDTQYF. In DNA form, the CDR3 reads TGTGCCAGCAGCACCGGGAGCGGCACAGATACGCAGTATTTT.